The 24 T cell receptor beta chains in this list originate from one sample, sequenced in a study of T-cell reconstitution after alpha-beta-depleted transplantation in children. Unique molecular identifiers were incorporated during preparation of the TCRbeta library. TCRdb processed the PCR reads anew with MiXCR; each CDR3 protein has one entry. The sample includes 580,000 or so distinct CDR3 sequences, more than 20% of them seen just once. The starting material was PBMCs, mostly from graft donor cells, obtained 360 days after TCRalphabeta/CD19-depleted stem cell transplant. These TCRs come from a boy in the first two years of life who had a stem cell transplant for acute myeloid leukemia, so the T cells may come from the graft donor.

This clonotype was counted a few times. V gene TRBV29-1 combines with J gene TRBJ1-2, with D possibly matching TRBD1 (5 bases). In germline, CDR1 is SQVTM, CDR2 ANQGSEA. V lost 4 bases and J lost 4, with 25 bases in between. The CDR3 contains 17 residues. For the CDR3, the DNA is TGCAGCGTTGTGCCCGGGGCAGAGAAAGTAGGTGGCTATGGCTACACCTTC. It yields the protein CSVVPGAEKVGGYGYTF. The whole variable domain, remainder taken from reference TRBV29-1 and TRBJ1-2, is SAVISQKPSRDICQRGTSLTIQCQVDSQVTMMFWYRQQPGQSLTLIATANQGSEATYESGFVIDKFPISRPNLTFSTLTVSNMSPEDSSIYLCSVVPGAEKVGGYGYTFGSGTRLTVV.

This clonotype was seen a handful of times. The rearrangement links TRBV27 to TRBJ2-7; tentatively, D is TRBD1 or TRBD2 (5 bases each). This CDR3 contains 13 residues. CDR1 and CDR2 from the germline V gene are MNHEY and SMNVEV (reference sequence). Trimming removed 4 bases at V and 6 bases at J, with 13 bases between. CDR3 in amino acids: CASSWDRRVEQYF. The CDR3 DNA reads TGTGCCAGCAGTTGGGACCGGCGGGTCGAGCAGTACTTC.

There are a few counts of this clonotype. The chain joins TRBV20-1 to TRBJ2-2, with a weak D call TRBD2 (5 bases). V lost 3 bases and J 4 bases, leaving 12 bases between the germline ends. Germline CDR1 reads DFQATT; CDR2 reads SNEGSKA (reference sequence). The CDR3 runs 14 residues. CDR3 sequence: CSASRGRVTGELFF. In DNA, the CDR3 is TGCAGTGCTAGTCGTGGGCGGGTCACCGGGGAGCTGTTTTTT.

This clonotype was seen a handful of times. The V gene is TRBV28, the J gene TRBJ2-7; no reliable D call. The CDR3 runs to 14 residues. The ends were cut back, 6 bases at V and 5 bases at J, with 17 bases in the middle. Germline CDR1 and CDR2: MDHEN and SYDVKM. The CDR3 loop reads CASSPRYSVHEQYV. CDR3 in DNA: TGTGCCAGCAGCCCACGCTATTCCGTCCACGAGCAGTACGTC.

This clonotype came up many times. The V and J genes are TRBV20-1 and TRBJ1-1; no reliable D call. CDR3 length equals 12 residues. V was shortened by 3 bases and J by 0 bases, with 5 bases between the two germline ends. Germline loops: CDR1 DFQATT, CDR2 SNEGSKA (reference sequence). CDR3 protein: CSARGMNTEAFF. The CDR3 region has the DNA TGCAGTGCTAGGGGCATGAACACTGAAGCTTTCTTT.

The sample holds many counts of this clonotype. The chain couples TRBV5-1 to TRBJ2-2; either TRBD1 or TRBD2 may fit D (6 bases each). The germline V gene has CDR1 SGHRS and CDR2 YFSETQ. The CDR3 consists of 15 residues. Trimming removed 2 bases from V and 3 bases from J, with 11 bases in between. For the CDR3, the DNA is TGCGCCAGCAGCTTCGGGGGCGTCGACACCGGGGAGCTGTTTTTT. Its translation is CASSFGGVDTGELFF.

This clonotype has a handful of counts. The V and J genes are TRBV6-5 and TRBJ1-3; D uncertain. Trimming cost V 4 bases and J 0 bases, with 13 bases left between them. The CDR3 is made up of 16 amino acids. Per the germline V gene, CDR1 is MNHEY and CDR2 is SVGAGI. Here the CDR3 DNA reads TGTGCCAGCAGTTTCGCGACGGATAGCTCTGGAAACACCATATATTTT. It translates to CASSFATDSSGNTIYF.

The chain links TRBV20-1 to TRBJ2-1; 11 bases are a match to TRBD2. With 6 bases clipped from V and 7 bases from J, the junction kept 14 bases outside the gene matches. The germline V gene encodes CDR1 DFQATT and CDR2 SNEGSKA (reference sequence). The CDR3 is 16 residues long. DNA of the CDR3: TGCAGTGCGGCGGACTCGCTAGCGGGGGGAGGTAATGAGCAGTTCTTC. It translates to CSAADSLAGGGNEQFF.

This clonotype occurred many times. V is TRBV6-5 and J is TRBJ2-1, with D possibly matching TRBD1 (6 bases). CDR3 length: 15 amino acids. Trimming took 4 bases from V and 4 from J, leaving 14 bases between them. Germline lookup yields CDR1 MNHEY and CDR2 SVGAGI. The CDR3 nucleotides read TGTGCCAGCAGTTTCGGACGGACAGCGTACAATGAGCAGTTCTTC. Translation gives CASSFGRTAYNEQFF.

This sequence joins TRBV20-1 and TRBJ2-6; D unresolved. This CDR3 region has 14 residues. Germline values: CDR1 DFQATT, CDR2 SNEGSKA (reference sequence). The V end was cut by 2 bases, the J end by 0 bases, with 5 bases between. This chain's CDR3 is CSARQYSGANVLTF. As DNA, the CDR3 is TGCAGTGCTAGACAGTACTCTGGGGCCAACGTCCTGACTTTC.

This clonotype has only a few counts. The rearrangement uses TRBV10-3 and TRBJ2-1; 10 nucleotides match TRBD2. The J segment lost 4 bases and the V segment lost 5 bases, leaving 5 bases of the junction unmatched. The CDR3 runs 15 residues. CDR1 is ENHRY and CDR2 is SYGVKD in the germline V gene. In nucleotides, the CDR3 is TGTGCCATCAGTAAAGCGGGGGGGAGGTACAATGAGCAGTTCTTC. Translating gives CAISKAGGRYNEQFF.

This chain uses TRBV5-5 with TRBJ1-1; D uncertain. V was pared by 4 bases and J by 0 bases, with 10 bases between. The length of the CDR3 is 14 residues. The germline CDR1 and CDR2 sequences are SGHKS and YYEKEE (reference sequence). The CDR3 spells CASSNTVLNTEAFF. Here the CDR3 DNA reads TGTGCCAGCAGCAATACAGTACTGAACACTGAAGCTTTCTTT.

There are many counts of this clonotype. CDR3 region: CASSLVTGLSNTGELFF. Written as DNA, the CDR3 is TGCGCCAGCAGCTTGGTGACAGGCCTTTCGAACACCGGGGAGCTGTTTTTT. The chain employs TRBV5-1 and TRBJ2-2; tentative D call: TRBD1 (6 bases). The germline CDR1 and CDR2 sequences are SGHRS and YFSETQ. With 0 bases removed from V and 0 bases from J, the gap between germline ends came to 12 bases. The length of the CDR3 is 17 residues.

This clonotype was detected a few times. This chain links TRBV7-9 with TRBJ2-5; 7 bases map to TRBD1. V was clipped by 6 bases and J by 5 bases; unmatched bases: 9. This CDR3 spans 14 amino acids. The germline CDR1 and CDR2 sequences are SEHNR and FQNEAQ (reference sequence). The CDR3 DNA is TGTGCCAGCAGGGAACAGGGGCGGCAGGAGACCCAGTACTTC. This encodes CASREQGRQETQYF.

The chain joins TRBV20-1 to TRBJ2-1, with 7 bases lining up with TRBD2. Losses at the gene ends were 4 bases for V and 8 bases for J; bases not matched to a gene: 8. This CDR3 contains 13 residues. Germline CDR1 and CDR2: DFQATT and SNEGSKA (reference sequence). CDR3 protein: CSATLAVGDEQFF. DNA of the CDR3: TGCAGTGCTACCCTAGCGGTCGGTGATGAGCAGTTCTTC.

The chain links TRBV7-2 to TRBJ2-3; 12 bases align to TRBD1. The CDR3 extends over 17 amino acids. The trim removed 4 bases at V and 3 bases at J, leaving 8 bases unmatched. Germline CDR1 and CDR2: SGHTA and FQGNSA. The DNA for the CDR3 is TGTGCCAGCAGCTCCGGGGGACAGGGGGCGCGTACAGATACGCAGTATTTT. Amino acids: CASSSGGQGARTDTQYF.

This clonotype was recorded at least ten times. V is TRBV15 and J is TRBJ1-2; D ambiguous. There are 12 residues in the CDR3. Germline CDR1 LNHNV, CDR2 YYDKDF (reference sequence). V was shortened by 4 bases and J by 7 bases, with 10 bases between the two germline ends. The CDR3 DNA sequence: TGTGCCACCAGCACCACCTTAAGTGGCTACACCTTC. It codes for CATSTTLSGYTF.

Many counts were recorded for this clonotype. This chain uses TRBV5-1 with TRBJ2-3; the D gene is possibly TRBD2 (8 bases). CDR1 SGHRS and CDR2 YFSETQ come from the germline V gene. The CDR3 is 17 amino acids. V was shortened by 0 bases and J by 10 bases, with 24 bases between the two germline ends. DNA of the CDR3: TGCGCCAGCAGCTTGGCCGTGAGCGGGGGTCCCACAGGGGCGCAGTATTTT. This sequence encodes CASSLAVSGGPTGAQYF.

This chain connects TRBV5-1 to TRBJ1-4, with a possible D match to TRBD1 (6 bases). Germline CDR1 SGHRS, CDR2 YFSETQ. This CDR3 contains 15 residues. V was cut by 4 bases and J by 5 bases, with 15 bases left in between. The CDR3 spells CASSPNSGVNEKLFF. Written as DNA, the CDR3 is TGCGCCAGCAGCCCAAATTCAGGGGTAAATGAAAAACTGTTTTTT. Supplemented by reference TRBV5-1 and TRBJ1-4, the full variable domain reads KAGVTQTPRYLIKTRGQQVTLSCSPISGHRSVSWYQQTPGQGLQFLFEYFSETQRNKGNFPGRFSGRQFSNSRSEMNVSTLELGDSALYLCASSPNSGVNEKLFFGSGTQLSVL.

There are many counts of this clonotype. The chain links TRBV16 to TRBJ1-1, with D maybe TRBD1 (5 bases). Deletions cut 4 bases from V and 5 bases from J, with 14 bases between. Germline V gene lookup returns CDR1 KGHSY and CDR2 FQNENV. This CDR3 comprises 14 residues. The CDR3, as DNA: TGTGCCAGCAGCCGAGGACACCCGAAAACTGAAGCTTTCTTT. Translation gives CASSRGHPKTEAFF.

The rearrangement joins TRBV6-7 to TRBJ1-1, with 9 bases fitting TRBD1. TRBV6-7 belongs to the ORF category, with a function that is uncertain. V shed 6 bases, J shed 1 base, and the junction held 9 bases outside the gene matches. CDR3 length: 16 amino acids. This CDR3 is CASRDRGHPGNTEAFF. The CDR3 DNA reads TGTGCCAGCAGGGACAGGGGTCACCCCGGGAACACTGAAGCTTTCTTT.

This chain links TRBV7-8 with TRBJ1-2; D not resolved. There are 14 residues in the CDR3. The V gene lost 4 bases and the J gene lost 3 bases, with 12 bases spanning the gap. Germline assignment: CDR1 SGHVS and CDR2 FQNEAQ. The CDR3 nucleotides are TGTGCCAGCAGCTCTTGGACCGATTACTATGGCTACACCTTC. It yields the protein CASSSWTDYYGYTF.

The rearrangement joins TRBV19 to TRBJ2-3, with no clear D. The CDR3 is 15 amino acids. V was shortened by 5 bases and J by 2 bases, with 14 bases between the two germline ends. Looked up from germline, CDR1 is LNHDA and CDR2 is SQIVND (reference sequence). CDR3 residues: CASSYFSSYTDTQYF. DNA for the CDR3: TGTGCCAGTAGTTACTTTTCGTCTTACACAGATACGCAGTATTTT.

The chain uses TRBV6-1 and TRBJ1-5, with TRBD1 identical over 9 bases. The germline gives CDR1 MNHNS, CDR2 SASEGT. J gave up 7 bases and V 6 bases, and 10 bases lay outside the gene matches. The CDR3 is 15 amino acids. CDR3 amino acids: CASSHPTGGDQPQHF. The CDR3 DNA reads TGTGCCAGCAGCCACCCGACAGGGGGAGACCAGCCCCAGCATTTT.